This T cell receptor (beta chain) was recorded in a study of Ad26.COV2.S vaccination and SARS-CoV-2 variants. About the study: Intramuscular Ad26.COV2.S at 5x10^10 or 1x10^11 viral particles. Overall study findings and caveats: Comparable non-spike TCR breadth was observed in vaccine and placebo recipients.

A word on this clone: Its cognate antigen is unknown.

Only in-frame clones appear in the TCRdb table, and some are missing; sequencing was by immunoSEQ multiplex PCR. This sample carries approximately 350,000 clones, around nine tenths of them seen once, and the ten largest clones take roughly 3.1%. As for treatment: 19 received Ad26.COV2.S at low or high dose, single or two shots; about five received placebo; per-sample allocation not given. Sampling was performed 63 days after the first vaccine or placebo injection. Recruitment in Boston yielded a donor of adult age, 18-55 years. This CDR3 has 16 amino acids. Trimming stripped 3 bases from V and 0 bases from J, with 12 bases between. Germline V gene sequence: CDR1 MNHNS, CDR2 SASEGT.

Sequenced here: peripheral blood, sampled in a trial of Ad26.COV2.S vaccine versus placebo. The TCR comes from a person between 18 and 65 years old who received the Ad26.COV2.S COVID-19 vaccine or a placebo. J is TRBJ1-5 and V is TRBV6-1; D not certain. CDR3 nucleotide sequence: TGTGCCAGCAGTGAGCGGTTGCGCTATAGCAATCAGCCCCAGCATTTT. Translation: CASSERLRYSNQPQHF.